This TCR beta chain was identified in a study of blood T cell repertoires in COVID-19. Study details: The origin of the acute and convalescent COVID-19 samples was the United States, Italy and Spain.

There are 15 residues in the CDR3. Germline CDR1 reads SNHLY; CDR2 reads FYNNEI. V shed 1 base, J shed 4 bases, and the junction held 6 bases outside the gene matches. Participant-given clinical history determined each cohort assignment. Symptom resolution, clearance, or two negative PCRs marked the recovered donors of Cohort 3. Some clones are missing from TCRdb's copy, which holds only in-frame ones; the method was immunoSEQ multiplex PCR. The data show roughly 380,000 clones, with more than 70% seen just once and 1% to 1.5% held by the top ten. Material: PBMCs or T cells enriched from blood (not recorded which). This clonotype was sampled from a man aged 25 to 40 who had recovered from COVID-19. The rearrangement uses TRBV2 and TRBJ2-7; 8 bases fit TRBD1. This CDR3 is CASSEDNRGAYEQYF. CDR3 bases: TGTGCCAGCAGTGAAGACAACAGGGGGGCGTACGAGCAGTACTTC.